This TCR beta chain was identified during a study of T cells after yellow fever vaccination. Many counts were recorded for this clonotype. Germline CDR1 MNHNS, CDR2 SASEGT. V dropped 6 bases and J dropped 5 bases, with 16 bases sitting between them. This CDR3 is 14 amino acids long. From the 5' RACE reads, TCRdb called clonotypes with MiXCR, one entry per CDR3 protein. Of about 220,000 distinct CDR3 sequences in the sample, approximately 6.8% are singletons; the top ten hold more than 0.85%. Sequenced here: CD4+ T cells sorted from PBMCs, sampled on the day of the yellow fever booster vaccination. The chain joins TRBV6-1 to TRBJ1-1; D is possibly TRBD1 (6 bases). The sequence was obtained from a man younger than 40 who received the YFV17D yellow fever vaccine. The CDR3 bases are TGTGCCAGCAGACCTCTGGGGGCGCGAACTGAAGCTTTCTTT. Its protein product is CASRPLGARTEAFF.